Given below is one TCR beta chain in context. This entry belongs to a study of shared clonotypes between healthy human individuals. Only Caucasian adults living in Nashville, Tennessee made up the donor group. In the authors' workflow: As immunoSEQ supplied junction-only sequences (without quality scores), filtering differed. Profiling relied on immunoSEQ multiplex PCR, and the TCRdb table lists in-frame clones only, not all of them. V, J and clone size are those of that table, while D and trimming were read from the DNA. Of about 1.1 million clones detected, 60% to 80% appear once; the ten largest clones hold almost 0.9%. Looked up from germline, CDR1 is SGHKS and CDR2 is YYEKEE (reference sequence). The V and J ends lost 4 bases and 1 base, in that order; junction bases with no gene match: 6. The CDR3 has 15 amino acids.

The chain has TRBV5-5 and TRBJ1-2, with 8 positions matching TRBD1. This TCR was recovered from a man aged 18 to 30 in good health. Some clones in this sample may be carry-over from other donors' samples. Source material: memory CD4+ T cells from PBMCs. As for subset: CD45RA-negative fraction. The CDR3 region is CASSDQGAGNYGYTF. DNA of the CDR3: TGTGCCAGCAGCGATCAGGGGGCGGGTAACTATGGCTACACCTTC.